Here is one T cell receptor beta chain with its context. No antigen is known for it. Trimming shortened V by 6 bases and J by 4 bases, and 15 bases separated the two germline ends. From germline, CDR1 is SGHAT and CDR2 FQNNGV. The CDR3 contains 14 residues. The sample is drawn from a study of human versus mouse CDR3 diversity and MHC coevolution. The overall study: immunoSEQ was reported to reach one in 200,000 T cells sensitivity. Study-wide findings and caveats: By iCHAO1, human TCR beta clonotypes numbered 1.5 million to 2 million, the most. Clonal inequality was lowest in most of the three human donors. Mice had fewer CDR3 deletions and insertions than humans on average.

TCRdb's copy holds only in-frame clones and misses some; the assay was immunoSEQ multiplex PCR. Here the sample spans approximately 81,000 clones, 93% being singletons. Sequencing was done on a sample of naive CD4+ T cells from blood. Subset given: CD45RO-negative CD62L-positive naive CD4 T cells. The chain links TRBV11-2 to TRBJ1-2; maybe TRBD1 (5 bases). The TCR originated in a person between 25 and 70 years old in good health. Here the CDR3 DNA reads TGTGCCAGCAGGAAGGCGGGGGGTAGCTATGGCTACACCTTC. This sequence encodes CASRKAGGSYGYTF.